This T cell receptor (beta chain) was sequenced during a study of breast tumors, draining lymph nodes, adjacent tissues. General study points: Compared with lymph nodes, tumors were less diverse; compared with nontumor tissue, more.

Concerning this clonotype itself: Its target is not known. A much larger clone sits a single nucleotide away, making a read error possible.

Each CDR3 protein is one row after TCRdb ran MiXCR on the multiplex PCR reads. Found here are fewer than 150,000 distinct CDR3 sequences, over 20% of them singletons; the top ten hold roughly 2.2%. Breast cancer patients provided tissue from their axillary draining lymph nodes. CDR3 length: 13 amino acids. The germline V and J ends were trimmed by 1 base and 9 bases, with 9 bases remaining between them. Germline CDR1 is SEHNR and CDR2 is FQNEAQ (reference sequence). Sequencing was done on a sample of axillary lymph node tissue. This chain uses TRBV7-9 with TRBJ2-2; possible D gene TRBD2, 6 bases. The clonotype was recovered from a female donor with breast cancer. Some clones in this sample may be carry-over from other donors' samples. The CDR3 loop reads CASSLDGLRELFF. In DNA form, the CDR3 reads TGTGCCAGCAGCTTAGACGGACTAAGGGAGCTGTTTTTT. The complete variable domain, with remaining parts taken from reference TRBV7-9 and TRBJ2-2, reads DTGVSQNPRHKITKRGQNVTFRCDPISEHNRLYWYRQTLGQGPEFLTYFQNEAQLEKSRLLSDRFSAERPKGSFSTLEIQRTEQGDSAMYLCASSLDGLRELFFGEGSRLTVL.